The T cell receptor beta chain under discussion was sequenced for a study of T cells in Graves' hyperthyroidism and ophthalmopathy. General study points: Blood also carried most thyroid clonotypes expanded above 0.001.

This clonotype was observed a few times. What it recognizes is unknown. V shed 5 bases, J shed 4 bases, and the junction held 14 bases outside the gene matches. Germline CDR1 SGHVS, CDR2 FQNEAQ. There are 16 residues in the CDR3. TCR beta CDR3 sequences were amplified from RNA transcripts. HTBI primers were the set used in a first-round RT-PCR of the TCR CDR3. TCRdb independently ran MiXCR on the multiplex PCR reads; one entry per CDR3 protein. The table has 600,000 to 650,000 distinct CDR3 sequences, less than 25% seen once. The sample taken for sequencing was blood. The sequence was obtained from a man between 25 and 39 years old with Graves' ophthalmopathy. This chain uses TRBV7-8 with TRBJ2-7, with 7 bases lining up with TRBD2. The CDR3 is CASSPKAPGGPYEQYF. The CDR3 nucleotides read TGTGCCAGCAGCCCTAAGGCTCCGGGAGGACCATACGAGCAGTACTTC.